This T cell receptor (beta chain) was retrieved from a study of PD-L1 blockade in urothelial cancer. In the study overall: Median blood clonality was around 0.08, with tens of thousands of unique TCRs.

The sample's time point: pretreatment peripheral blood. V was shortened by 9 bases and J by 0 bases, with 15 bases between the two germline ends. Germline V lookup: CDR1 SNHLY, CDR2 FYNNEI. The CDR3 covers 15 residues. Method: immunoSEQ multiplex PCR; TCRdb's copy keeps in-frame clones and lacks some. This sample yields 90,000 or so clones, of which 90% are seen a single time; approximately 1.5% belongs to the top ten. Sequences were derived from PBMCs, sampled around atezolizumab (anti-PD-L1) treatment. The source is a man aged 60-69 years with urothelial cancer. This chain joins TRBV2 and TRBJ2-1, with D perhaps matching TRBD2 (5 bases). The CDR3 is CARTLSGSSYNEQFF. The CDR3 DNA reads TGTGCCAGGACCTTAAGCGGTAGCTCCTACAATGAGCAGTTCTTC.